What follows are 23 T cell receptor beta chains derived from one specimen sequenced in a study of T cells in Graves' hyperthyroidism and ophthalmopathy. Amplified TCR beta CDR3 regions derived from RNA transcripts. A first-round RT-PCR of the TCR CDR3 used the HTBI primer set. TCRdb processed the multiplex PCR reads anew with MiXCR; each CDR3 protein has one entry. The table has fewer than 750,000 distinct CDR3 sequences, about 14% seen once; the top ten hold 3.5% to 4.5%. Specimen: blood. These receptors were taken from a woman aged 35 to 49 with Graves' ophthalmopathy.

Many counts were recorded for this clonotype. V gene TRBV6-5 combines with J gene TRBJ1-1; maybe TRBD1 (5 bases). CDR1 and CDR2 (germline): MNHEY, SVGAGI. The V end lost 2 bases, the J end lost 0 bases, and 16 bases lay between the germline ends. This CDR3 region has 17 residues. This chain's CDR3 is CASSYGGRAVMNTEAFF. CDR3 nucleotide sequence: TGTGCCAGCAGTTACGGTGGCAGGGCCGTAATGAACACTGAAGCTTTCTTT.

This clonotype appeared a few times. This chain connects TRBV6-5 to TRBJ1-2; D gene ambiguous. The CDR3 has 14 amino acids. Trimming cost V 3 bases and J 2 bases, with 10 bases left between them. Germline CDR1 is MNHEY and CDR2 is SVGAGI. The CDR3 region is CASSYSRENYGYTF. Written as DNA, the CDR3 is TGTGCCAGCAGTTATTCTCGGGAAAACTATGGCTACACCTTC.

This clonotype was seen at least ten times. The gene calls are TRBV28 and TRBJ1-1; TRBD1 agrees at 8 bases. J gave up 5 bases and V 2 bases, and 4 bases lay outside the gene matches. The CDR3 has 14 residues. CDR1 is MDHEN, CDR2 SYDVKM, per germline. The CDR3 here is CASSLVTGATEAFF. The CDR3 DNA reads TGTGCCAGCAGTTTAGTGACAGGGGCTACTGAAGCTTTCTTT.

There are many counts of this clonotype. This sequence may be a read error, since a much larger clone differs from it by one base. The rearrangement uses TRBV12-3 or TRBV12-4 and TRBJ1-1; D gene unclear. This CDR3 comprises 12 residues. The CDR3 bases are TGTACCAGCAGCCCTCTGGGTACTGAAGCTTTCTTT. The encoded protein is CTSSPLGTEAFF.

This clonotype occurred many times. The rearrangement joins TRBV7-2 to TRBJ2-2, with 8 nucleotides matching TRBD2. The V gene end was trimmed by 3 bases and the J gene end by 5 bases; junction bases not matched to a gene: 5. Germline lookup yields CDR1 SGHTA and CDR2 FQGNSA. The CDR3 length is 15 residues. The CDR3 sequence is CASSFPAGDTGELFF. The CDR3 region has the DNA TGTGCCAGCAGCTTCCCAGCGGGAGATACCGGGGAGCTGTTTTTT.

The table lists this clonotype with a few counts. The genes are TRBV6-2 or TRBV6-3 and TRBJ1-5, with a tentative D call TRBD1 (6 bases). CDR3 length: 15 residues. Trimming took off 6 bases at V and 0 bases at J, with 12 bases between the two ends. CDR1 MNHEY and CDR2 SVGEGT come from the germline V gene. This CDR3 is CASRPSGVSNQPQHF. CDR3 nucleotides: TGTGCCAGCAGGCCTTCAGGGGTTAGCAATCAGCCCCAGCATTTT.

This clonotype has only a few counts. The V and J genes are TRBV20-1 and TRBJ2-5; D not resolved. The V and J ends lost 2 bases and 0 bases respectively, with 19 bases between them. This CDR3 spans 17 amino acids. CDR1 and CDR2 (germline): DFQATT, SNEGSKA (reference sequence). CDR3 in DNA: TGCAGTGCTAGAAGCGTGGAACCCCTCAGATACCAAGAGACCCAGTACTTC. It codes for CSARSVEPLRYQETQYF.

This clonotype has at least ten counts. The rearrangement joins TRBV6-2 or TRBV6-3 to TRBJ2-7, with D tentatively TRBD2 (5 bases). With 5 bases removed from V and 0 bases from J, the gap between germline ends came to 11 bases. CDR3 length: 14 residues. Germline values: CDR1 MNHEY, CDR2 SVGEGT. Here the CDR3 reads CASSVGIRSYEQYF. The CDR3 DNA follows: TGTGCCAGCAGTGTCGGGATTCGCTCCTACGAGCAGTACTTC.

This clonotype appeared many times. The V gene is TRBV5-1, the J gene TRBJ2-7; the D is unclear. In germline, CDR1 is SGHRS, CDR2 YFSETQ. CDR3 size: 14 residues. V was shortened by 0 bases and J by 5 bases, with 12 bases between the two germline ends. CDR3 nucleotides: TGCGCCAGCAGCTTGGTGTTAGGGCTCGACGAGCAGTACTTC. It encodes CASSLVLGLDEQYF.

This clonotype has only a few counts. The rearrangement joins TRBV19 to TRBJ1-5, with 7 positions matching TRBD1. V dropped 3 bases and J dropped 2; count of bases not matched to a gene: 16. This CDR3 has 19 residues. Germline V lookup: CDR1 LNHDA, CDR2 SQIVND (reference sequence). The CDR3 region is CASSIRDSGTATGNQPQHF. CDR3 DNA sequence: TGTGCCAGTAGTATTCGCGATTCCGGGACAGCCACGGGCAATCAGCCCCAGCATTTT.

This clonotype was seen ten or more times. This chain joins TRBV10-3 and TRBJ1-5; no clear D gene. The germline gives CDR1 ENHRY, CDR2 SYGVKD. The CDR3 consists of 15 residues. The V end lost 11 bases, the J end lost 7 bases, and 24 bases lay between the germline ends. The CDR3 loop reads CAPPVGSKGRQPQHF. DNA of the CDR3: TGTGCCCCCCCCGTAGGCAGCAAAGGGAGGCAGCCCCAGCATTTT.

The sample holds many counts of this clonotype. The chain employs TRBV20-1 and TRBJ2-5, with D tentatively TRBD1 (6 bases). In germline, CDR1 is DFQATT, CDR2 SNEGSKA (reference sequence). With 2 bases removed from V and 1 base from J, the gap between germline ends came to 17 bases. The CDR3 runs to 16 residues. CDR3 in DNA: TGCAGTGCTAGACTCCAGGGGACCACCGGCCAAGAGACCCAGTACTTC. It translates to CSARLQGTTGQETQYF.

This clonotype was seen repeatedly, ten times or more. The chain uses TRBV6-5 and TRBJ1-3; D gene uncertain. CDR3 length equals 16 residues. V lost 5 bases and J 2 bases, leaving 16 bases between the germline ends. Per the germline V gene, CDR1 is MNHEY and CDR2 is SVGAGI. The CDR3 nucleotides are TGTGCCAGCAGTCACCTGGAGGGAGGTGCTGGAAACACCATATATTTT. Its translation: CASSHLEGGAGNTIYF.

The chain carries TRBV18 and TRBJ1-5, with D perhaps TRBD1 (5 bases). V was trimmed by 2 bases and J by 7 bases, leaving 18 bases between them. This CDR3 has 16 amino acids. Germline lookup yields CDR1 KGHSH and CDR2 LQKENI. CDR3: CASSPSSQVGRQPQHF. The CDR3 DNA is TGTGCCAGCTCACCATCCTCACAGGTGGGTAGGCAGCCCCAGCATTTT.

This clonotype has only a few counts. The chain uses TRBV5-6 and TRBJ2-7; D remains unclear. The CDR3 contains 14 residues. V lost 7 bases and J lost 1, with 15 bases in between. Germline-derived CDR1 and CDR2 are SGHDT and YYEEEE. CDR3 sequence: CASGVARQSYEQYF. CDR3 in DNA: TGTGCCAGCGGCGTGGCTCGCCAATCCTACGAGCAGTACTTC.

This clonotype occurred many times. The chain combines TRBV28 with TRBJ1-1, with D uncertain. With 7 bases removed from V and 6 bases from J, the gap between germline ends came to 21 bases. CDR3 length: 15 residues. Germline CDR1 reads MDHEN; CDR2 reads SYDVKM. DNA of the CDR3: TGTGCCAGCATCCGAGGTTTGAGGAGTAGGGCTGAAGCTTTCTTT. Translating it yields CASIRGLRSRAEAFF.

The chain links TRBV6-2 or TRBV6-3 to TRBJ2-4; 7 bases are shared with TRBD2. Unmatched junction bases numbered 9, after V lost 2 bases and J lost 8 bases. Germline lookup yields CDR1 MNHEY and CDR2 SVGEGT. The CDR3 sequence is 15 residues long. The CDR3: CASSYGRWSGDIQYF. The DNA of the CDR3 is TGTGCCAGCAGTTACGGGCGCTGGAGCGGGGACATTCAGTACTTC.

This clonotype came up a few times. The rearrangement links TRBV10-3 to TRBJ2-6, with D maybe TRBD1 (5 bases). This CDR3 is 16 amino acids long. Trimming cost V 8 bases and J 0 bases, with 14 bases left between them. The germline V gene encodes CDR1 ENHRY and CDR2 SYGVKD. The CDR3 reads CAISSGPDSGANVLTF. The CDR3 DNA is TGTGCCATCTCATCAGGGCCCGACTCTGGGGCCAACGTCCTGACTTTC.

This clonotype was observed a few times. The J gene is TRBJ2-7, the V gene TRBV3-1; possibly TRBD1 for D (5 bases). The CDR3 covers 12 residues. V was cut by 4 bases and J by 5 bases, with 9 bases left in between. Germline V gene data show CDR1 as LGHDT and CDR2 as YNNKEL (reference sequence). The CDR3 nucleotides are TGTGCCAGCAGCCGGGGCCGGGACGAGCAGTACTTC. It codes for CASSRGRDEQYF.

This clonotype was counted at least ten times. The chain joins TRBV28 to TRBJ1-5; D uncertain. The CDR3 spans 16 residues. Germline assignment: CDR1 MDHEN and CDR2 SYDVKM. V gave up 3 bases and J gave up 2 bases, with 14 bases separating them. The CDR3 DNA reads TGTGCCAGCAGTTTCTCCCCATCGGCTGGCAATCAGCCCCAGCATTTT. Translated, it gives CASSFSPSAGNQPQHF.

This clonotype was seen at least ten times. V gene TRBV30 combines with J gene TRBJ2-5; 11 bases fit TRBD1. With 3 bases clipped from V and 4 bases from J, the junction kept 4 bases outside the gene matches. This CDR3 has 14 residues. Germline V gene sequence: CDR1 GTSNPN, CDR2 SVGIG (reference sequence). CDR3 nucleotides: TGTGCCTGGAGCGCCGGGACAGGGGGAGAGACCCAGTACTTC. Protein: CAWSAGTGGETQYF.

This clonotype was found many times. V and J are TRBV4-1 and TRBJ2-2; TRBD1 matches 8 bases. The CDR3 loop spans 14 amino acids. V dropped 4 bases and J dropped 5; count of bases not matched to a gene: 3. CDR1 MGHRA and CDR2 YSYEKL come from the germline V gene. CDR3 sequence: CASSRNRGTGELFF. CDR3 sequence (DNA): TGCGCCAGCAGCCGTAACAGGGGGACCGGGGAGCTGTTTTTT.

This clonotype came up many times. The rearrangement uses TRBV28 and TRBJ2-7, with TRBD1 as a possible D gene (5 bases). The CDR3 is 14 amino acids. CDR1 MDHEN and CDR2 SYDVKM come from the germline V gene. Between the trimmed V and J ends, which lost 2 bases and 2 bases, there was a span of 10 bases. The CDR3 coding sequence is TGTGCCAGCAGTTTAATGGGGCAGACCTACGAGCAGTACTTC. Translated, it gives CASSLMGQTYEQYF.